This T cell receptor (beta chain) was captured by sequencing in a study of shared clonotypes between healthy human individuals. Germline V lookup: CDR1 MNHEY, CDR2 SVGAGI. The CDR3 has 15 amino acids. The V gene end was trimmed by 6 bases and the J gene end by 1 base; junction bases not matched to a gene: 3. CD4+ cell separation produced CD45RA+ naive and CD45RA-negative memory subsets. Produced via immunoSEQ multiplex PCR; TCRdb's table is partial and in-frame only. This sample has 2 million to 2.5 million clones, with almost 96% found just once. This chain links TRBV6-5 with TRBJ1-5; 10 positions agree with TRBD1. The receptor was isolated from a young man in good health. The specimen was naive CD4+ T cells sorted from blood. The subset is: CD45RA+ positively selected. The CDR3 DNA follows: TGTGCCAGCAGACGACAGGGGGCGAGCAATCAGCCCCAGCATTTT. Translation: CASRRQGASNQPQHF.